This entry lists 30 T cell receptor beta chains sequenced from one sample in a study of blood T cell repertoires in COVID-19. TCRdb's copy holds only in-frame clones and misses some; the assay was immunoSEQ multiplex PCR. The profile shows some 460,000 clones, about 89% of them singletons. What was sequenced was peripheral blood. All receptors come from a woman aged 25 to 39 with acute or convalescent COVID-19.

The rearrangement joins TRBV2 to TRBJ2-2; TRBD1 might be the D (5 bases). The length of the CDR3 is 17 residues. The V and J ends lost 3 bases and 6 bases respectively, with 20 bases between them. CDR1 and CDR2 (germline): SNHLY, FYNNEI. As DNA, the CDR3 is TGTGCCAGCAGTGACCTTTTGGCTTTCGCAGGGTCCGGGGAGCTGTTTTTT. Translated: CASSDLLAFAGSGELFF.

This chain joins TRBV10-3 and TRBJ2-6, with 7 bases identical to TRBD2. CDR3 size: 13 residues. Germline CDR1 reads ENHRY; CDR2 reads SYGVKD. The ends lost 8 bases at V and 12 bases at J; junction bases unmatched: 10. CDR3 sequence reads: CAIWGGIYSVLTF. Written as DNA, the CDR3 is TGTGCCATCTGGGGGGGGATCTACAGCGTCCTGACTTTC.

V gene TRBV2 combines with J gene TRBJ1-6; 8 bases are a match to TRBD1. Germline trimming cut 8 bases from V and 14 bases from J; bases unmatched to any gene: 11. This CDR3 has 13 residues. Germline V lookup: CDR1 SNHLY, CDR2 FYNNEI. This chain's CDR3 is CASETGGGPALHF. The CDR3 DNA is TGTGCCAGCGAAACAGGGGGAGGGCCGGCCCTCCACTTT.

This clone was recorded a few times. The chain is built from TRBV7-2 and TRBJ1-5; D uncertain. CDR1 is SGHTA, CDR2 FQGNSA, per germline. Trimming stripped 1 base from V and 6 bases from J, with 13 bases between. This CDR3 region has 15 residues. This CDR3 is CASSLVTTYPQPQHF. CDR3 nucleotides: TGTGCCAGCAGCTTAGTGACAACCTATCCTCAGCCCCAGCATTTT.

This chain joins TRBV4-1 and TRBJ2-7; 9 bases fit TRBD2. Germline trimming cut 2 bases from V and 0 bases from J; bases unmatched to any gene: 5. Germline assignment: CDR1 MGHRA and CDR2 YSYEKL. This CDR3 is built from 16 residues. The CDR3 DNA sequence: TGCGCCAGCAGCCAACTTCTAGCGGGGTTCTCCTACGAGCAGTACTTC. Its protein product is CASSQLLAGFSYEQYF.

The CDR3 region has the DNA TGTGCCAGCTCACCACCCGACGAGCAGTACTTC. Translated: CASSPPDEQYF. The chain is built from TRBV18 and TRBJ2-7; no firm D call. V lost 0 bases and J 5 bases, leaving 2 bases between the germline ends. From germline, CDR1 is KGHSH and CDR2 LQKENI. The CDR3 runs 11 residues. The whole variable domain, filled in from reference TRBV18 and TRBJ2-7, reads NAGVMQNPRHLVRRRGQEARLRCSPMKGHSHVYWYRQLPEEGLKFMVYLQKENIIDESGMPKERFSAEFPKEGPSILRIQQVVRGDSAAYFCASSPPDEQYFGPGTRLTVT.

The gene calls are TRBV19 and TRBJ1-1; 7 positions agree with TRBD1. The V gene's germline CDR1 is LNHDA and CDR2 SQIVND (reference sequence). Losses at the gene ends were 7 bases for V and 0 bases for J; bases not matched to a gene: 8. The length of the CDR3 is 15 residues. CDR3 sequence (DNA): TGTGCCAGTAAATACGGGACAGCAATGAACACTGAAGCTTTCTTT. Translating it yields CASKYGTAMNTEAFF.

The J gene is TRBJ2-3, the V gene TRBV18; 12 bases fit TRBD2. Unmatched junction bases numbered 8, after V lost 6 bases and J lost 4 bases. Germline values: CDR1 KGHSH, CDR2 LQKENI. CDR3 length equals 16 residues. The CDR3 is CASSRGTSGSSDTQYF. For the CDR3, the DNA is TGTGCCAGCTCCCGCGGGACTAGCGGGTCGTCAGATACGCAGTATTTT.

The chain employs TRBV7-9 and TRBJ2-6, with 7 bases fitting TRBD1. CDR1 SEHNR and CDR2 FQNEAQ come from the germline V gene (reference sequence). This CDR3 is built from 16 residues. V lost 5 bases and J lost 2; bases outside the gene matches: 6. In DNA, the CDR3 is TGTGCCAGCAGCCCGAGGGGGCCCGCTGGGGCCAACGTCCTGACTTTC. It encodes CASSPRGPAGANVLTF.

The sample holds one count of this clone. The V and J genes are TRBV7-9 and TRBJ2-5; 10 bases fit TRBD1. Trimming cost V 5 bases and J 5 bases; bases outside gene matches: 11. CDR3 size: 16 residues. Germline V lookup: CDR1 SEHNR, CDR2 FQNEAQ (reference sequence). CDR3 region: CASSPRQGAYIETQYF. The CDR3 nucleotides read TGTGCCAGCAGCCCCCGACAGGGGGCGTATATTGAGACCCAGTACTTC.

As for this clone: Compared with germline, one end of the junction differs, possibly owing to a read error. This chain links TRBV10-3 with TRBJ1-3; D is possibly TRBD1 (6 bases). The CDR3 runs 18 residues. Germline CDR1 is ENHRY and CDR2 is SYGVKD. CDR3 in DNA: TGTGCCATCAGAGAGTCGGGTGGGGCGGGGGCGCCTGGAAACACCATATATTTT. It yields the protein CAIRESGGAGAPGNTIYF.

The chain couples TRBV14 to TRBJ1-5; D is unclear. In germline, CDR1 is SGHDN, CDR2 FVKESK. The CDR3 runs to 13 residues. V was cut by 3 bases and J by 3 bases, with 6 bases left in between. The CDR3: CASSQSYNQPQHF. In DNA, the CDR3 is TGTGCCAGCAGCCAGTCTTACAATCAGCCCCAGCATTTT.

V is TRBV7-6 and J is TRBJ2-2; TRBD2 is a possible D gene (5 bases). Germline values: CDR1 SGHVS, CDR2 FNYEAQ. The V end lost 5 bases, the J end lost 1 base, and 17 bases lay between the germline ends. This CDR3 is 17 amino acids long. CDR3 in amino acids: CASSPQTGLVNTGELFF. The CDR3 DNA is TGTGCCAGCAGCCCTCAAACTGGACTGGTGAACACCGGGGAGCTGTTTTTT. The full variable domain, in which reference TRBV7-6 and TRBJ2-2 provide the parts outside the CDR3, is GAGVSQSPRYKVTKRGQDVALRCDPISGHVSLYWYRQALGQGPEFLTYFNYEAQQDKSGLPNDRFSAERPEGSISTLTIQRTEQRDSAMYRCASSPQTGLVNTGELFFGEGSRLTVL.

The chain carries TRBV24-1 and TRBJ2-1; D call uncertain. CDR1 and CDR2 from the germline V gene are KGHDR and SFDVKD. The V and J ends lost 8 bases and 7 bases respectively, with 14 bases between them. The CDR3 consists of 13 residues. The CDR3 DNA is TGTGCCACCACTCCCGGGTATGGGAATGAGCAGTTCTTC. Its protein is CATTPGYGNEQFF.

V is TRBV19 and J is TRBJ1-1, with 10 bases lining up with TRBD1. The CDR3 runs to 12 residues. V was pared by 10 bases and J by 10 bases, with 9 bases of the junction left unmatched. CDR1 and CDR2 from the germline V gene are LNHDA and SQIVND (reference sequence). The CDR3 nucleotides read TGTGCCACGGGTGGGACAGGGGTGGTAGCTTTCTTT. Protein product: CATGGTGVVAFF.

This chain joins TRBV6-5 and TRBJ2-1; 12 positions match TRBD2. The CDR3 covers 15 residues. The ends lost 7 bases at V and 13 bases at J; junction bases unmatched: 14. The germline CDR1 and CDR2 sequences are MNHEY and SVGAGI. The CDR3 here is CASKPRLAGASRQFF. The CDR3 DNA reads as TGTGCCAGCAAACCTCGACTAGCGGGGGCCAGCCGACAGTTCTTC.

The chain couples TRBV11-2 to TRBJ1-1, with D possibly being TRBD1 (5 bases). Germline CDR1 reads SGHAT; CDR2 reads FQNNGV. The V end was cut by 6 bases, the J end by 1 base, with 6 bases between. CDR3 size: 12 residues. The CDR3 DNA is TGTGCCAGCAGTAGGGGGAACACTGAAGCTTTCTTT. Amino acids: CASSRGNTEAFF.

This clone was seen only a few times. The J gene is TRBJ1-1, the V gene TRBV29-1, with D possibly matching TRBD1 (5 bases). Germline values: CDR1 SQVTM, CDR2 ANQGSEA. The CDR3 spans 12 residues. V lost 5 bases and J lost 8, with 15 bases in between. The CDR3 DNA reads as TGCAGCGTTCGTCAGGGCACGAACGAAGCTTTCTTT. It codes for CSVRQGTNEAFF.

The V gene is TRBV19, the J gene TRBJ1-1; TRBD1 might be the D (6 bases). Germline V gives CDR1 LNHDA, CDR2 SQIVND (reference sequence). This CDR3 is 13 amino acids long. V shed 10 bases and J shed 1 base, with 13 bases lying between them. CDR3 protein: CATGGGRNTEAFF. In DNA form, the CDR3 reads TGTGCCACGGGCGGGGGCAGGAACACTGAAGCTTTCTTT.

V and J are TRBV4-1 and TRBJ2-5; TRBD2 matches 10 bases. Germline CDR1 is MGHRA and CDR2 is YSYEKL. V lost 1 base and J lost 5; bases outside the gene matches: 10. The CDR3 runs 17 residues. CDR3 nucleotides: TGCGCCAGCAGCCAAGCATTAGCGGGGGGCCGGGGGGAGACCCAGTACTTC. It yields the protein CASSQALAGGRGETQYF.

This sequence joins TRBV19 and TRBJ1-2; D is perhaps TRBD1 (6 bases). The CDR3 is made up of 15 amino acids. The germline CDR1 and CDR2 sequences are LNHDA and SQIVND (reference sequence). The V and J ends lost 2 bases and 6 bases respectively, with 16 bases between them. CDR3 region: CASSIRQGIVDGYTF. In DNA, the CDR3 is TGTGCCAGTAGTATACGGCAGGGGATTGTTGATGGCTACACCTTC. Full variable domain (outside the CDR3, taken from reference TRBV19 and TRBJ1-2): DGGITQSPKYLFRKEGQNVTLSCEQNLNHDAMYWYRQDPGQGLRLIYYSQIVNDFQKGDIAEGYSVSREKKESFPLTVTSAQKNPTAFYLCASSIRQGIVDGYTFGSGTRLTVV.

CDR3 DNA sequence: TGTGCCAGCAGCCGGGGGTGCGGGGGGGCCAGCACAGATACGCAGTATTTT. It yields the protein CASSRGCGGASTDTQYF. The chain carries TRBV5-5 and TRBJ2-3; 9 bases align to TRBD2. In germline, CDR1 is SGHKS, CDR2 YYEKEE (reference sequence). V trimming: 4 bases; J trimming: 0 bases; junction bases outside the gene matches: 9. The CDR3 has 17 amino acids.

The chain couples TRBV7-9 to TRBJ2-5; TRBD1 might be the D (5 bases). The germline CDR1 and CDR2 sequences are SEHNR and FQNEAQ (reference sequence). This CDR3 contains 15 residues. Trimming cost V 4 bases and J 5 bases, with 17 bases left between them. The CDR3 reads CASSWGREIYETQYF. CDR3 in DNA: TGTGCCAGCAGCTGGGGCCGAGAGATTTACGAGACCCAGTACTTC.

The chain links TRBV9 to TRBJ2-3, with D tentatively TRBD2 (5 bases). Germline lookup yields CDR1 SGDLS and CDR2 YYNGEE. Trimming left V 0 bases short and J 6 bases short, with 11 bases between. The length of the CDR3 is 14 residues. CDR3 region: CASSVAAAADTQYF. The DNA for the CDR3 is TGTGCCAGCAGCGTAGCGGCAGCGGCGGATACGCAGTATTTT. Combining the CDR3 with reference TRBV9 and TRBJ2-3 gives the whole variable domain DSGVTQTPKHLITATGQRVTLRCSPRSGDLSVYWYQQSLDQGLQFLIQYYNGEERAKGNILERFSAQQFPDLHSELNLSSLELGDSALYFCASSVAAAADTQYFGPGTRLTVL.

This clone showed up just once. The DNA of the CDR3 is TGCGCCAGCAGCACGGACCGGGACTACCAATACAATGAGCAGTTCTTC. It specifies CASSTDRDYQYNEQFF. The chain couples TRBV5-1 to TRBJ2-1, with TRBD2 identical over 7 bases. This CDR3 region has 16 residues. Germline CDR1 and CDR2: SGHRS and YFSETQ. V gave up 4 bases and J gave up 4 bases; unmatched junction bases: 11. Drawing the rest from reference TRBV5-1 and TRBJ2-1, the complete variable domain is KAGVTQTPRYLIKTRGQQVTLSCSPISGHRSVSWYQQTPGQGLQFLFEYFSETQRNKGNFPGRFSGRQFSNSRSEMNVSTLELGDSALYLCASSTDRDYQYNEQFFGPGTRLTVL.

The chain has TRBV27 and TRBJ2-7, with D perhaps TRBD1 (5 bases). This CDR3 comprises 11 residues. Germline assignment: CDR1 MNHEY and CDR2 SMNVEV (reference sequence). V was clipped by 5 bases and J by 9 bases, with 11 bases between them. As DNA, the CDR3 is TGTGCCAGCAGTAACAGGATACGGCAGTACTTC. This translates into CASSNRIRQYF.

DNA of the CDR3: TGTGCCAGCAGCCGAAGGACAGGGGGCTCAGATACGCAGTATTTT. Its protein product is CASSRRTGGSDTQYF. This rearrangement joins TRBV5-4 to TRBJ2-3; TRBD1 matches at 11 bases. Germline lookup yields CDR1 SGHNT and CDR2 YYREEE (reference sequence). V was pared by 4 bases and J by 4 bases, with 5 bases of the junction left unmatched. This CDR3 is built from 15 residues.

This clone turned up a few times. The V gene is TRBV28, the J gene TRBJ2-3; 14 bases match TRBD2. Germline V gives CDR1 MDHEN, CDR2 SYDVKM. The CDR3 contains 14 residues. V trimming: 9 bases; J trimming: 6 bases; junction bases outside the gene matches: 5. The CDR3 nucleotides read TGTGCCAGTGGGACTAGCGGGAGCCTCGATACGCAGTATTTT. Translating gives CASGTSGSLDTQYF.

The chain joins TRBV6-6 to TRBJ1-2, with 8 bases identical to TRBD1. The germline CDR1 and CDR2 sequences are MNHNY and SVGAGI (reference sequence). V was clipped by 5 bases and J by 6 bases; unmatched bases: 8. The CDR3 covers 14 residues. The CDR3 DNA follows: TGTGCCAGCAGTCCCCAGGGGGCGCGGGATGGCTACACCTTC. Translated: CASSPQGARDGYTF.

This clone was seen a handful of times. This sequence joins TRBV6-6 and TRBJ2-3, with D tentatively TRBD1 (5 bases). Trimming stripped 7 bases from V and 8 bases from J, with 13 bases between. From germline, CDR1 is MNHNY and CDR2 SVGAGI (reference sequence). This CDR3 is built from 12 residues. The CDR3: CASTNYQGTQYF. For the CDR3, the DNA is TGTGCCAGCACCAACTACCAGGGTACGCAGTATTTT.